This T cell receptor beta chain derives from a study of blood T cell repertoires in COVID-19. In the study overall: Both acute and convalescent COVID-19 samples were obtained from the United States, Italy and Spain. T cells, B-cell-depleted T cells, or PBMCs supplied cDNA or gDNA.

The CDR3 has 13 residues. With 4 bases clipped from V and 6 bases from J, the junction kept 5 bases outside the gene matches. Germline assignment: CDR1 MNHEY and CDR2 SVGAGI. The table came from immunoSEQ multiplex PCR; TCRdb's copy has only in-frame clones and leaves some out. Among some 400,000 clones, about 89% were seen once, and the ten largest hold around 9.3%. This clonotype originated in a woman in her thirties with COVID-19, enrolled during active disease. This chain uses TRBV6-5 with TRBJ1-2; 7 bases line up with TRBD1. The specimen sequenced was peripheral blood. The CDR3 here is CASSFGTADGYTF. CDR3 coding DNA: TGTGCCAGCAGTTTCGGGACAGCTGATGGCTACACCTTC.